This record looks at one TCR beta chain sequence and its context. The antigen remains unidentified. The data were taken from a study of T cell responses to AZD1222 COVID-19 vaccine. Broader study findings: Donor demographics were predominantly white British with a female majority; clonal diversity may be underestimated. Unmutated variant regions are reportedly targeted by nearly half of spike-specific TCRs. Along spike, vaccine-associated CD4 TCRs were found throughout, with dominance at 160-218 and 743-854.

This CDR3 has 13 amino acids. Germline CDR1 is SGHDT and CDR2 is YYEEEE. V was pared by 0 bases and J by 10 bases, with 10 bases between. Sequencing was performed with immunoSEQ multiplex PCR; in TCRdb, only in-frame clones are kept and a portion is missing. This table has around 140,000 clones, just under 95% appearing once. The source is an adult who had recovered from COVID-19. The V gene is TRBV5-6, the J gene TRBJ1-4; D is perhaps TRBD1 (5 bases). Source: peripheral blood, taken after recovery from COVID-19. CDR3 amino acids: CASSLGFRGKLFF. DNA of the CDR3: TGTGCCAGCAGCTTGGGCTTTAGGGGAAAACTGTTTTTT.